This T cell receptor (beta chain) was documented in a study of shared clonotypes between healthy human individuals (dated by TCRdb to between 2020 and 2021). With regard to the full study: The cohort comprised a couple of women and a few men aged 18 to 49 years. Per donor, three plates each were used for CD4 naive and CD4 memory, two for CD8 naive, and one for CD8 memory. To estimate repertoire size and how much clonotype sharing occurs between individuals, the study deeply sequenced the blood TCR repertoires of several healthy adults. Libraries were prepared and TCR repertoires were sequenced by different laboratories using diverse techniques, in order to increase sequencing depth and limit assay-specific biases. Per donor, leukapheresis produced somewhere between about 0.9 and 9.5 billion PBMCs. On the study overall, not on this receptor specifically: When a handful of donors were compared, the shared fraction of clonotypes was 5% to 6.5% for naive CD4, 3.5% to 4% for naive CD8, 2% to 2.5% for memory CD4, and 0.4% for memory CD8. Because the study included only a small number of donors, the genetic and exposure-history diversity represented was limited. Even with the large sequencing depth, rarefaction of the sorted-subset datasets indicated that sequencing was incomplete. Based on pairwise subsampling, the degree of clonotype sharing among donors was expected to be affected by sequencing depth. Only blood was sampled, and tissue TCR repertoires likely differ from those in blood. Estimated clonotype richness was generally larger for naive than for memory subsets. Higher generation probabilities were observed for clonotypes shared by all four sorted-subset donors than for non-shared clonotypes.

Remarks on this clone: The specificity of this receptor is unknown. No base-level quality is on record; no much larger clone is a single base apart.

Its CDR3 holds 14 amino acids, cysteine through phenylalanine. This entry keeps only the CDR3 DNA: 42 bases, framed from base 1. CDR1 and CDR2 are drawn from the germline V gene: SGHRS, YFSETQ. Trimming takes 5 bases off V and 4 bases off J; junction bases not matched to a gene: 6. For the CD8 naive samples, CD45RO-negative cells were positively selected for CCR7, yielding a CD45RA+CCR7+ population from which TemRA cells were excluded. The donors were healthy, HIV-negative adults who had no recently reported acute infections or vaccinations. Every donor was a Caucasian adult living in Nashville, Tennessee, USA. After blood collection by leukapheresis, PBMCs were isolated using Ficoll-Histopaque density gradient centrifugation and then cryopreserved in the vapor phase of liquid nitrogen. Analytical flow cytometry was used to check the purity and quantity of each magnetically sorted T cell population. Genomic DNA was isolated from each sorted fraction and quantified by UV absorbance on a Nanodrop 2000c.

Using the deep immunoSEQ assay, TCR CDR3 regions were amplified from genomic DNA by multiplex PCR. Extracted genomic DNA from each cell subset was spread evenly across all wells of several immunoSEQ 96-well plates, with each plate serving as a replicate. For sorted subsets, roughly 200 ng genomic DNA, equal to 30,000 or so T cell genomes, was loaded into each replicate PCR. Purified libraries were quantified with a Qubit 3.0 fluorometer, sized on a Bioanalyzer 2100, and re-quantified with the KAPA Library Quantification kit. Each immunoSEQ 96-well plate was sequenced on its own single-read 150-cycle Illumina NextSeq 550 flow cell. Concerning the study's data processing: Because only junctional sequences without quality scores were contained in the immunoSEQ output, filtering matching that applied to full-length reads could not be performed. Sequences were annotated with PyIR, a Python wrapper for IgBLAST v1.9, using IMGT germline references to assign V/J genes and CDR3. Reads with weak V/J assignments (E-value above 1e-6), missing CDR3, stop codons, out-of-frame junctions, or ambiguous translated residues were removed. V3J clonotypes were defined as sequences sharing the same inferred V gene, J gene, and CDR3 amino acid sequence. The percentage overlap between two repertoires was calculated by dividing the number of shared unique clonotypes by the size of the smaller repertoire. Repertoire richness was assessed with RTK rarefaction, the Chao1 estimator, and Recon v2.1 estimates of unobserved clonotypes. Generation probabilities for all TCRbeta clonotypes obtained by the gDNA method from several donors were computed using OLGA. In its TCRdb copy, this immuneACCESS table keeps in-frame sequences only and misses some clones. Where compared with another copy, unresolved V genes explain less than half of these, and the others have no known cause. The V and J calls and clone size are taken from that table; D and trimming were inferred from the DNA. The sample table holds millions of clones, of which just under 95% were seen once. The ten largest clonotypes hold 1.1% of the sample.

The TCR comes from a man aged 18 to 30 in good health. Recombination connected TRBV5-1 to TRBJ1-1; TRBD1 aligns with 9 central bases. The specimen was naive CD8+ T cells sorted from blood. This sample's cell subset or site label indicates: CD45RA+CCR7+. This receptor has the CDR3 CASRHGQGITEAFF. The DNA is as follows: TGCGCCAGCAGACATGGACAGGGGATCACTGAAGCTTTCTTT.